This T cell receptor beta chain comes out of a study of blood T cell repertoires in COVID-19. Overall study context: Acute-phase and convalescent COVID-19 samples originated in the United States, Italy and Spain. Nucleic acid was either cDNA or gDNA, and it came from T cells, B-cell-depleted T cells, or PBMCs.

Trimming took 8 bases from V and 10 from J, leaving 18 bases between them. This CDR3 is 14 amino acids long. The germline CDR1 and CDR2 sequences are MNHNY and SVGAGI (reference sequence). Sequencing was performed with immunoSEQ multiplex PCR; in TCRdb, only in-frame clones are kept and a portion is missing. Seen here are under 150,000 clones, just under 90% observed once, and the top ten hold approximately 4.4%. The sequence was collected from a woman aged 45-59 years with acute or convalescent COVID-19. The chain uses TRBV6-6 and TRBJ1-6; TRBD1 is a possible D gene (5 bases). Sequencing was done on a sample of peripheral blood. The CDR3 coding sequence is TGTGCCAGCGGGGGGACGATTAGAGGATCACCCCTCCACTTT. It encodes CASGGTIRGSPLHF.